The 18 T cell receptor beta chains below come from one sample, sequenced in a study of spatial heterogeneity in lung cancer. Study-wide points: Mutation counts in tumors were tracked by counts of expanded intratumoral alpha and beta TCRs.

Each CDR3 protein is one row after TCRdb ran MiXCR on the 5' RACE reads. The sample yields 12,000 to 15,000 distinct CDR3 sequences, 6.5% to 8% seen once. No antigens are known for them. Time point defined: sample taken at primary tumor resection. The sequences come from lung tumor tissue, collected at surgery. These receptor sequences come from a male donor with early-stage non-small cell lung cancer.

This chain uses TRBV5-4 with TRBJ2-1; D is unresolved. Germline V gives CDR1 SGHNT, CDR2 YYREEE (reference sequence). Between the trimmed V and J ends, which lost 0 bases and 2 bases, there was a span of 6 bases. CDR3 length equals 14 residues. The CDR3 reads CASSLESTYNEQFF. In DNA form, the CDR3 reads TGTGCCAGCAGCTTGGAAAGCACCTACAATGAGCAGTTCTTC.

This clonotype was found many times. The rearrangement joins TRBV5-1 to TRBJ2-1; tentative D call: TRBD2 (6 bases). Germline CDR1 SGHRS, CDR2 YFSETQ. The V end lost 2 bases, the J end lost 2 bases, and 11 bases lay between the germline ends. The CDR3 totals 15 residues. The CDR3 region has the DNA TGCGCCAGCAGCTTCCGGGACTTAACCTACAATGAGCAGTTCTTC. Its protein product is CASSFRDLTYNEQFF.

This clonotype was detected many times. The chain recombines TRBV19 with TRBJ2-7; weak D call: TRBD2 (5 bases). The CDR3 loop spans 15 amino acids. V was trimmed by 3 bases and J by 4 bases, leaving 16 bases between them. Germline CDR1 LNHDA, CDR2 SQIVND (reference sequence). CDR3 nucleotide sequence: TGTGCCAGTAGTATCTCAGGACTCAAAGGATACGAGCAGTACTTC. Encoded protein: CASSISGLKGYEQYF.

In its sample, this clonotype was seen a few times. The V and J genes are TRBV5-4 and TRBJ2-3, with 8 bases lining up with TRBD1. The CDR3 has 16 amino acids. J was trimmed by 3 bases and V by 0 bases; bases with no gene match: 6. CDR1 SGHNT and CDR2 YYREEE come from the germline V gene (reference sequence). The DNA of the CDR3 is TGTGCCAGCAGCTTGGCCGGCAGGGGGCGAACAGATACGCAGTATTTT. Its translation: CASSLAGRGRTDTQYF. The whole variable domain, filled in from reference TRBV5-4 and TRBJ2-3, reads ETGVTQSPTHLIKTRGQQVTLRCSSQSGHNTVSWYQQALGQGPQFIFQYYREEENGRGNFPPRFSGLQFPNYSSELNVNALELDDSALYLCASSLAGRGRTDTQYFGPGTRLTVL.

This clonotype was seen a few times. V and J are TRBV20-1 and TRBJ2-7, with 9 bases lining up with TRBD1. The CDR3 consists of 13 residues. The ends lost 6 bases at V and 2 bases at J; junction bases unmatched: 5. CDR1 and CDR2 from the germline V gene are DFQATT and SNEGSKA (reference sequence). This CDR3 is CSAQGQGTYEQYF. In DNA, the CDR3 is TGCAGTGCACAGGGACAGGGAACCTACGAGCAGTACTTC.

This clonotype was found many times. For the CDR3, the DNA is TGTGCCAGCAGCTCAACCCTTCTAGCGGGAAGGAGGAATGAGCAGTTCTTC. It specifies CASSSTLLAGRRNEQFF. V usage is TRBV7-2 and J usage is TRBJ2-1; 9 nucleotides agree with TRBD2. Germline CDR1 SGHTA, CDR2 FQGNSA. This CDR3 region has 17 residues. V lost 4 bases to trimming and J lost 7 bases; unmatched junction nucleotides: 14.

This chain joins TRBV6-5 and TRBJ2-1; a possible D gene is TRBD2 (7 bases). V lost 8 bases and J lost 0, with 14 bases in between. The V gene's germline CDR1 is MNHEY and CDR2 SVGAGI. The CDR3 runs to 15 residues. The CDR3 reads CASRRGGGSYNEQFF. The CDR3 nucleotides read TGTGCCAGCCGTAGGGGGGGGGGCTCCTACAATGAGCAGTTCTTC.

There are many counts of this clonotype. This chain links TRBV6-6 with TRBJ2-7; TRBD1 is a possible D gene (5 bases). The CDR3 spans 12 residues. V was clipped by 6 bases and J by 2 bases, with 8 bases between them. From germline, CDR1 is MNHNY and CDR2 SVGAGI (reference sequence). CDR3 nucleotide sequence: TGTGCCAGCAGCCTCAGGGCCTACGAGCAGTACTTC. Its translation is CASSLRAYEQYF.

In its sample, this clonotype was seen many times. V gene TRBV11-3 combines with J gene TRBJ2-1, with 12 nucleotides matching TRBD1. Germline CDR1 and CDR2: SGHNT and YENEEA. V lost 4 bases, J lost 8 bases, and 6 bases stayed unmatched. The CDR3 totals 15 residues. CDR3 residues: CASSSTGTGGDEQFF. The CDR3 region has the DNA TGTGCCAGCAGCTCGACCGGGACAGGGGGCGATGAGCAGTTCTTC.

A word on this clonotype: This could be a read error, since a much larger clone is one nucleotide away. V and J are TRBV27 and TRBJ2-1, with 7 bases identical to TRBD1. The CDR3 has 16 residues. V dropped 8 bases and J dropped 5; count of bases not matched to a gene: 15. Germline V gene data show CDR1 as MNHEY and CDR2 as SMNVEV (reference sequence). The CDR3 region has the DNA TGTGCCAGCTCGAGGATCGGGACAGCTTATGACAATGAGCAGTTCTTC. Its translation: CASSRIGTAYDNEQFF.

This clonotype showed up just a few times. The genes are TRBV18 and TRBJ1-2; 9 bases are a match to TRBD1. With V trimmed by 3 bases and J by 5 bases, 7 bases remained unmatched. This CDR3 is 15 amino acids long. The germline V gene encodes CDR1 KGHSH and CDR2 LQKENI. This CDR3 is CASSPGTGSRYGYTF. CDR3 sequence (DNA): TGTGCCAGCTCACCGGGGACAGGGTCGCGGTATGGCTACACCTTC.

This clonotype was seen at least ten times. The J gene is TRBJ2-3, the V gene TRBV18, with D possibly TRBD1 on 6 matching bases. The CDR3 is made up of 16 amino acids. Trimming stripped 3 bases from V and 0 bases from J, with 13 bases between. Germline V gene lookup returns CDR1 KGHSH and CDR2 LQKENI. CDR3 in amino acids: CASSPLGQTSTDTQYF. The CDR3 region has the DNA TGTGCCAGCTCACCCTTAGGACAGACTAGCACAGATACGCAGTATTTT. The complete variable domain, with remaining parts taken from reference TRBV18 and TRBJ2-3, reads NAGVMQNPRHLVRRRGQEARLRCSPMKGHSHVYWYRQLPEEGLKFMVYLQKENIIDESGMPKERFSAEFPKEGPSILRIQQVVRGDSAAYFCASSPLGQTSTDTQYFGPGTRLTVL.

This clonotype was seen many times. This rearrangement joins TRBV19 to TRBJ2-7; possibly TRBD2 for D (5 bases). CDR1 and CDR2 from the germline V gene are LNHDA and SQIVND (reference sequence). The CDR3 extends over 15 amino acids. With 3 bases removed from V and 1 base from J, the gap between germline ends came to 13 bases. CDR3 nucleotides: TGTGCCAGTAGTATGGTTGCTAGCCAATCCTACGAGCAGTACTTC. It codes for CASSMVASQSYEQYF. Combining the CDR3 with reference TRBV19 and TRBJ2-7 gives the whole variable domain DGGITQSPKYLFRKEGQNVTLSCEQNLNHDAMYWYRQDPGQGLRLIYYSQIVNDFQKGDIAEGYSVSREKKESFPLTVTSAQKNPTAFYLCASSMVASQSYEQYFGPGTRLTVT.

This clonotype was found many times. The chain links TRBV7-9 to TRBJ2-3, with D tentatively TRBD1 or TRBD2 (7 bases each). Per germline, CDR1 SEHNR and CDR2 FQNEAQ (reference sequence). Trimming shortened V by 2 bases and J by 3 bases, and 12 bases separated the two germline ends. The CDR3 covers 15 residues. The CDR3 DNA sequence: TGTGCCAGCAGCTTACCAGGGGGAGGGACAGATACGCAGTATTTT. Amino acids: CASSLPGGGTDTQYF.

In its sample, this clonotype was seen many times. This chain connects TRBV19 to TRBJ1-4; TRBD1 might be the D (5 bases). The CDR3 covers 16 residues. Trimming cost V 3 bases and J 5 bases, with 16 bases left between them. Looked up from germline, CDR1 is LNHDA and CDR2 is SQIVND (reference sequence). The CDR3: CASSISQDRLNEKLFF. Here the CDR3 DNA reads TGTGCCAGTAGTATTTCTCAAGACAGATTAAATGAAAAACTGTTTTTT. The full variable domain, its missing parts supplied by reference TRBV19 and TRBJ1-4, is DGGITQSPKYLFRKEGQNVTLSCEQNLNHDAMYWYRQDPGQGLRLIYYSQIVNDFQKGDIAEGYSVSREKKESFPLTVTSAQKNPTAFYLCASSISQDRLNEKLFFGSGTQLSVL.

The CDR3 sequence is CASSVSSGNTIYF. CDR3 DNA sequence: TGCGCCAGCAGCGTCAGCTCTGGAAACACCATATATTTT. The rearrangement links TRBV5-1 to TRBJ1-3; D remains ambiguous. The CDR3 extends over 13 amino acids. Germline V gene sequence: CDR1 SGHRS, CDR2 YFSETQ. With 4 bases removed from V and 0 bases from J, the gap between germline ends came to 5 bases. The full variable domain, completed using reference TRBV5-1 and TRBJ1-3, is KAGVTQTPRYLIKTRGQQVTLSCSPISGHRSVSWYQQTPGQGLQFLFEYFSETQRNKGNFPGRFSGRQFSNSRSEMNVSTLELGDSALYLCASSVSSGNTIYFGEGSWLTVV.

This chain uses TRBV7-2 with TRBJ2-1; TRBD2 aligns across 7 bases. The CDR3 covers 15 residues. Germline CDR1 SGHTA, CDR2 FQGNSA. Trimming took 5 bases from V and 6 from J; bases not matched to a gene: 10. CDR3 DNA sequence: TGTGCCAGCAGCCCCGGTGGACTAGGTGGCAATGAGCAGTTCTTC. Translated: CASSPGGLGGNEQFF.

The chain is built from TRBV5-1 and TRBJ1-1; 12 positions match TRBD1. Trimming took 6 bases from V and 2 from J; bases not matched to a gene: 11. Germline V lookup: CDR1 SGHRS, CDR2 YFSETQ. The CDR3 is made up of 17 amino acids. The CDR3 nucleotides read TGCGCCAGCACCTACTCCGGGACAGGGGGCGCCAACACTGAAGCTTTCTTT. Its translation is CASTYSGTGGANTEAFF.